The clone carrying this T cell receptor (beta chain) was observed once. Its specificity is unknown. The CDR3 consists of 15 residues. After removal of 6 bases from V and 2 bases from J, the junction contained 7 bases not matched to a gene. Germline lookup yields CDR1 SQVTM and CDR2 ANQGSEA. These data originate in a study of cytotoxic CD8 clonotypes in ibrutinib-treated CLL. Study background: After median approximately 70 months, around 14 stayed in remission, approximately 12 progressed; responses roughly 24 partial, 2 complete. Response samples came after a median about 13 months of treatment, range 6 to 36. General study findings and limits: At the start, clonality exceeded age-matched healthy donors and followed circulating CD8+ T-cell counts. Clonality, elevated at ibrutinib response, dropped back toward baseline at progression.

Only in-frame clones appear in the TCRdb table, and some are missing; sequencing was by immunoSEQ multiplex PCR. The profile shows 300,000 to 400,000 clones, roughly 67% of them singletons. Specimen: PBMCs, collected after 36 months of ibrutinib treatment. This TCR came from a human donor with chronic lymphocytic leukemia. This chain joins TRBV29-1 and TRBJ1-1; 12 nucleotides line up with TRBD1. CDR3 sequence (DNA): TGCAGCGTCACCGGGACAGGGGGCAGAAACACTGAAGCTTTCTTT. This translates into CSVTGTGGRNTEAFF.